The clone carrying this T cell receptor (beta chain) was observed many times. Antigen: not known. Using its own MiXCR run on the 5' RACE reads, TCRdb lists one record per CDR3 protein. The sample includes around 320,000 distinct CDR3 sequences, over 8.5% of them seen just once. This record comes from a study of T cells after yellow fever vaccination. Study in general: Fractions of limited cellularity were prepared by means of SMART-Seq v4 Ultra Low Input.

Findings of the study overall: Contaminating bulk clonotypes could be abundant in FACS-sorted repertoires.

Germline values: CDR1 SGHRS, CDR2 YFSETQ. There are 13 residues in the CDR3. J lost 9 bases, V lost 0 bases, and 3 bases had no gene match. The genes are TRBV5-1 and TRBJ2-1, with 7 bases aligning to TRBD1. The origin of this receptor is a young man who received the YFV17D yellow fever vaccine. This specimen was CD4+ T cells sorted from PBMCs, taken 45 days after the yellow fever booster vaccination. Written as DNA, the CDR3 is TGCGCCAGCAGCTTGGGATCAGGGGGTGAGCAGTTCTTC. Protein: CASSLGSGGEQFF.